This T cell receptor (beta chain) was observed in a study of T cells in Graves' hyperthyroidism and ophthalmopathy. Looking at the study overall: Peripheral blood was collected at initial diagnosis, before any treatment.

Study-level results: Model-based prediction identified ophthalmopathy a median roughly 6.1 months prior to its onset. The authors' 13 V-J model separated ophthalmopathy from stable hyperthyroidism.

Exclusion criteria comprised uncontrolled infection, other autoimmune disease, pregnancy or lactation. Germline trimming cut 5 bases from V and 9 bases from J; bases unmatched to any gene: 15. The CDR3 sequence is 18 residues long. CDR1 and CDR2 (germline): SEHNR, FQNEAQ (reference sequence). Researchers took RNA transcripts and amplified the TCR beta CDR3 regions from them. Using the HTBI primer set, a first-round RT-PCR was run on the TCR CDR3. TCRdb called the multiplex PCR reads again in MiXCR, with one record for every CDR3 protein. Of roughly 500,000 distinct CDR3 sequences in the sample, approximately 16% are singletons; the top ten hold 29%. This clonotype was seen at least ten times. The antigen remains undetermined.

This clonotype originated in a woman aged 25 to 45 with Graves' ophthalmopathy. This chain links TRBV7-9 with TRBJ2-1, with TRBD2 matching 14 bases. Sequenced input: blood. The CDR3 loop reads CASSPQSPGLAGGLEQFF. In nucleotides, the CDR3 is TGTGCCAGCAGCCCCCAATCGCCAGGACTAGCGGGAGGTCTTGAGCAGTTCTTC.